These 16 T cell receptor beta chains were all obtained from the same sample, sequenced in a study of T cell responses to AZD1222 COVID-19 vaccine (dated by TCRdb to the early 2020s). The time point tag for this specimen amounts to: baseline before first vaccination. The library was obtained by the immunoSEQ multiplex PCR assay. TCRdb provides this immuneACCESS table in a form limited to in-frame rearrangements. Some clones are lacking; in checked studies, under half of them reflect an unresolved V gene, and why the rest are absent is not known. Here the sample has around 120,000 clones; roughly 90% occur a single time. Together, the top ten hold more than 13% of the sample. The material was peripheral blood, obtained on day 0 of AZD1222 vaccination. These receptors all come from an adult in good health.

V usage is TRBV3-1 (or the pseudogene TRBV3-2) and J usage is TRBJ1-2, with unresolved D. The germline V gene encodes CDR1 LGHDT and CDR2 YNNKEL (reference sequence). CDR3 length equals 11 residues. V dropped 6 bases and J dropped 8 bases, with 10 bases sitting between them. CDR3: CASSPGLGYTF. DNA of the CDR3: TGTGCCAGCAGTCCTGGTTTGGGCTACACCTTC.

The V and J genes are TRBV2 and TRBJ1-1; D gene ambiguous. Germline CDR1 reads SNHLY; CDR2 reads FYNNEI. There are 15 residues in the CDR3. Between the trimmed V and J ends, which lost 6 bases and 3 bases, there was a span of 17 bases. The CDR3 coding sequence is TGTGCCAGCAGAAAGCAGGAGGCCAGCTACACTGAAGCTTTCTTT. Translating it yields CASRKQEASYTEAFF.

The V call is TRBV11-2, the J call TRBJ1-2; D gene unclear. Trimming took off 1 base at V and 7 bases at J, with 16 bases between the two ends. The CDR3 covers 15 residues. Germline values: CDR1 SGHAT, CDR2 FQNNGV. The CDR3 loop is CASSLGAGILFGYTF. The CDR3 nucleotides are TGTGCCAGCAGCTTAGGTGCGGGTATTTTATTTGGCTACACCTTC.

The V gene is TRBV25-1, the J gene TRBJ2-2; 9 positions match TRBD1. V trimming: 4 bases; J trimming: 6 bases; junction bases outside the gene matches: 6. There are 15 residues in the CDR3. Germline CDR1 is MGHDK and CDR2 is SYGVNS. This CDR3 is CASSGLTGGPGELFF. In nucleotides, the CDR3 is TGTGCCAGCAGTGGGCTGACAGGGGGTCCCGGGGAGCTGTTTTTT.

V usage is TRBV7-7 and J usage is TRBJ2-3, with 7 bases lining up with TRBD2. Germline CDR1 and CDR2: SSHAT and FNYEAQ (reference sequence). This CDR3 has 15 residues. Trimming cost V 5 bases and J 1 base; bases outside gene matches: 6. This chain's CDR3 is CASSPGREGTDTQYF. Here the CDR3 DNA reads TGTGCCAGCAGCCCGGGACGGGAGGGCACAGATACGCAGTATTTT.

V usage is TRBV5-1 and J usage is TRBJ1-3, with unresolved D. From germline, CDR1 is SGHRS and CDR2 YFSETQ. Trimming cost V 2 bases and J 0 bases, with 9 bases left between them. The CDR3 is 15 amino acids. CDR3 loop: CASSLITLSGNTIYF. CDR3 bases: TGCGCCAGCAGCTTAATTACCCTCTCTGGAAACACCATATATTTT.

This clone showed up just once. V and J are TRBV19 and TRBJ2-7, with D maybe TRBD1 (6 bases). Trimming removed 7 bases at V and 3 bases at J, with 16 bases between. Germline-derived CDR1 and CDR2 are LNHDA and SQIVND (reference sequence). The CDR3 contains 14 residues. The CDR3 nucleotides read TGTGCCAGTAAAATTTGGGCGGACAGCTACGAGCAGTACTTC. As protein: CASKIWADSYEQYF. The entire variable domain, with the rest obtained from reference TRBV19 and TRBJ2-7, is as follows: DGGITQSPKYLFRKEGQNVTLSCEQNLNHDAMYWYRQDPGQGLRLIYYSQIVNDFQKGDIAEGYSVSREKKESFPLTVTSAQKNPTAFYLCASKIWADSYEQYFGPGTRLTVT.

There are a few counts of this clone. The CDR3 loop reads CASSTGRGYTF. In nucleotides, the CDR3 is TGTGCCAGCAGCACAGGACGTGGCTACACCTTC. The J gene is TRBJ1-2, the V gene TRBV6-5, with a possible D match to TRBD1 (5 bases). V dropped 6 bases and J dropped 7 bases, with 9 bases sitting between them. The germline gives CDR1 MNHEY, CDR2 SVGAGI. This CDR3 is 11 amino acids long.

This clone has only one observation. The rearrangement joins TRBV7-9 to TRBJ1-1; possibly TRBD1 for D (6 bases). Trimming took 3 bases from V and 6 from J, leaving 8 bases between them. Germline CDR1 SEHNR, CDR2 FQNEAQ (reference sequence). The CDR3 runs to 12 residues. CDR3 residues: CASSLTGSEAFF. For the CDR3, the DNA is TGTGCCAGCAGCTTGACAGGTTCTGAAGCTTTCTTT.

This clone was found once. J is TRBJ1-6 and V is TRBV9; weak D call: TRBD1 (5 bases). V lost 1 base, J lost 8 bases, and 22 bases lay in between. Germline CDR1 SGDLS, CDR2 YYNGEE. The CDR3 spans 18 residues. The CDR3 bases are TGTGCCAGCAGCGTATTGGGACTTTCTCCCTCCCGGGATTCACCCCTCCACTTT. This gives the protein CASSVLGLSPSRDSPLHF.

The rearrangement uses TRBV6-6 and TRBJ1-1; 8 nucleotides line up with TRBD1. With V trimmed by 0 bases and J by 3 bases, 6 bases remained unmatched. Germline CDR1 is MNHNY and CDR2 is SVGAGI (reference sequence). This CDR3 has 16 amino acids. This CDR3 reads CASSYSARGRDTEAFF. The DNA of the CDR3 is TGTGCCAGCAGTTACTCGGCCAGGGGGCGGGACACTGAAGCTTTCTTT.

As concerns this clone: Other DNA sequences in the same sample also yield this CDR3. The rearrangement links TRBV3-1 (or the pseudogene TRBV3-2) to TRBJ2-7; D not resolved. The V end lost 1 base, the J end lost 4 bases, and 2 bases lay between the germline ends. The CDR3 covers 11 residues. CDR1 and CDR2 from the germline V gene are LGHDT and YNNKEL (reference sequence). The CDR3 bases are TGTGCCAGCAGCCAAGGTTACGAGCAGTACTTC. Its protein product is CASSQGYEQYF.

The CDR3 nucleotides read TGTGCCAGCAGCTTCCCGGACAGGGGGGGGACTGAAGCTTTCTTT. It is translated as CASSFPDRGGTEAFF. The V call is TRBV7-9, the J call TRBJ1-1; TRBD1 matches at 10 bases. After removal of 3 bases from V and 5 bases from J, the junction contained 6 bases not matched to a gene. The CDR3 is made up of 15 amino acids. Germline V gives CDR1 SEHNR, CDR2 FQNEAQ (reference sequence).

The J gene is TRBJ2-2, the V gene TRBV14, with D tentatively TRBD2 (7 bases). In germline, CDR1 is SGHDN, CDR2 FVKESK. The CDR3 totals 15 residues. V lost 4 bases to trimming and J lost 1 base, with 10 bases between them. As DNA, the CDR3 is TGTGCCAGCAGCCGGGGGGGGCTGAACACCGGGGAGCTGTTTTTT. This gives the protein CASSRGGLNTGELFF.

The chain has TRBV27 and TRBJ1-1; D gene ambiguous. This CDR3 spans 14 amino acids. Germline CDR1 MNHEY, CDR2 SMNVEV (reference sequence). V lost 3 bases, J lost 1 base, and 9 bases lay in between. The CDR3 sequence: CASSLRQTNTEAFF. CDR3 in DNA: TGTGCCAGCAGTTTGAGGCAGACGAACACTGAAGCTTTCTTT.

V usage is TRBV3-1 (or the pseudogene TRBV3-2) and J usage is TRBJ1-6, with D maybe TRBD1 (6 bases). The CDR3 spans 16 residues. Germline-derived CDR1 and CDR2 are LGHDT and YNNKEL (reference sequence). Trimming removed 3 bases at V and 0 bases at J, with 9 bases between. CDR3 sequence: CASSQGASSYNSPLHF. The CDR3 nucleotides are TGTGCCAGCAGCCAGGGGGCGAGCTCCTATAATTCACCCCTCCACTTT.